These 14 T cell receptor beta chains share one sample of origin, sequenced in a study of shared clonotypes between healthy human individuals. Clones were read by immunoSEQ multiplex PCR, and TCRdb kept only the in-frame ones, dropping some. The sample has 550,000 to 850,000 clones, roughly 72% seen once. The sequenced material came from memory CD4+ T cells sorted from blood. Subset specified: CD45RA-negative fraction. The receptors shown here come from a woman under 40 in good health.

The chain employs TRBV30 and TRBJ1-4; D remains unclear. With 4 bases removed from V and 6 bases from J, the gap between germline ends came to 18 bases. The CDR3 has 15 residues. CDR1 and CDR2 from the germline V gene are GTSNPN and SVGIG (reference sequence). The DNA of the CDR3 is TGTGCCTGGACCACCCCGCAAAGGGAGGATGAAAAACTGTTTTTT. Protein product: CAWTTPQREDEKLFF.

This clone was counted a few times. The chain is built from TRBV7-9 and TRBJ1-3; D ambiguous. Germline CDR1 and CDR2: SEHNR and FQNEAQ (reference sequence). CDR3 length equals 18 residues. Trimming took 1 base from V and 0 from J, leaving 16 bases between them. CDR3 protein: CASSLEGSSQSSGNTIYF. The CDR3 DNA sequence: TGTGCCAGCAGCTTAGAGGGCAGTTCCCAGAGCTCTGGAAACACCATATATTTT.

The rearrangement joins TRBV19 to TRBJ1-4; tentative D call: TRBD1 (5 bases). Trimming left V 8 bases short and J 8 bases short, with 21 bases between. The CDR3 sequence is 15 residues long. Germline CDR1 LNHDA, CDR2 SQIVND (reference sequence). DNA of the CDR3: TGTGCCAGTTCATCATTCGGTGGGGCGCGGGAAAAACTGTTTTTT. This codes for CASSSFGGAREKLFF.

The rearrangement links TRBV18 to TRBJ2-3, with 9 bases aligning to TRBD2. The CDR3 extends over 17 amino acids. Per the germline V gene, CDR1 is KGHSH and CDR2 is LQKENI. The ends lost 1 base at V and 0 bases at J; junction bases unmatched: 5. Here the CDR3 reads CASSPRRSGGSTDTQYF. CDR3 in DNA: TGTGCCAGCTCACCACGAAGGAGCGGGGGGAGCACAGATACGCAGTATTTT.

For this clone: Within the sample, other DNA sequences also encode this same CDR3. This chain uses TRBV5-1 with TRBJ2-7; D not certain. CDR3 length: 12 residues. Deletions cut 0 bases from V and 3 bases from J, with 4 bases between. Germline CDR1 reads SGHRS; CDR2 reads YFSETQ. The CDR3 bases are TGCGCCAGCAGCTTGGGAGACTACGAGCAGTACTTC. This translates into CASSLGDYEQYF. Variable domain in full (rest from reference TRBV5-1 and TRBJ2-7): KAGVTQTPRYLIKTRGQQVTLSCSPISGHRSVSWYQQTPGQGLQFLFEYFSETQRNKGNFPGRFSGRQFSNSRSEMNVSTLELGDSALYLCASSLGDYEQYFGPGTRLTVT.

This clone was found a few times. V and J are TRBV7-9 and TRBJ2-3, with TRBD2 matching over 14 bases. Germline CDR1 reads SEHNR; CDR2 reads FQNEAQ (reference sequence). The CDR3 covers 14 residues. Trimming removed 5 bases from V and 6 bases from J; junction bases left unmatched: 1. In DNA, the CDR3 is TGTGCCAGCAGCCGGACTAGCGGGAGGGATACGCAGTATTTT. Translation gives CASSRTSGRDTQYF.

The chain joins TRBV19 to TRBJ2-5; TRBD2 aligns across 11 bases. This CDR3 is built from 15 residues. CDR1 and CDR2 (germline): LNHDA, SQIVND (reference sequence). V was pared by 7 bases and J by 4 bases, with 8 bases of the junction left unmatched. In DNA form, the CDR3 reads TGTGCCAGTACCTCGACTAGCGGGACCCGAGAGACCCAGTACTTC. This gives the protein CASTSTSGTRETQYF.

V usage is TRBV6-1 and J usage is TRBJ1-1; tentative D call: TRBD1 (5 bases). Germline CDR1 MNHNS, CDR2 SASEGT. The CDR3 loop spans 14 amino acids. The V gene lost 5 bases and the J gene lost 1 base, with 11 bases spanning the gap. CDR3 protein: CASSSAQGNTEAFF. CDR3 sequence (DNA): TGTGCCAGCAGTTCAGCTCAGGGGAACACTGAAGCTTTCTTT.

The gene calls are TRBV10-3 and TRBJ2-1, with 13 bases identical to TRBD2. CDR3 length equals 15 residues. V shed 10 bases, J shed 8 bases, and the junction held 11 bases outside the gene matches. Looked up from germline, CDR1 is ENHRY and CDR2 is SYGVKD. This CDR3 is CATLRTSGSRDEQFF. Written as DNA, the CDR3 is TGTGCCACCCTCCGGACTAGCGGGAGTAGGGATGAGCAGTTCTTC.

This rearrangement joins TRBV7-7 to TRBJ2-2; no definite D call. This CDR3 has 13 residues. The V end lost 0 bases, the J end lost 4 bases, and 3 bases lay between the germline ends. Germline V lookup: CDR1 SSHAT, CDR2 FNYEAQ (reference sequence). The CDR3 coding sequence is TGTGCCAGCAGCTTAGCGGGCACCGGGGAGCTGTTTTTT. Translating it yields CASSLAGTGELFF.

The rearrangement joins TRBV2 to TRBJ1-2, with 7 bases aligning to TRBD1. Trimming took 10 bases from V and 4 from J; bases not matched to a gene: 9. The germline V gene encodes CDR1 SNHLY and CDR2 FYNNEI. The CDR3 covers 13 residues. CDR3: CATRIRDSYGYTF. CDR3 nucleotides: TGTGCCACTCGAATCCGGGACAGCTATGGCTACACCTTC.

This rearrangement joins TRBV30 to TRBJ1-1; 7 nucleotides agree with TRBD1. Per germline, CDR1 GTSNPN and CDR2 SVGIG (reference sequence). With 2 bases clipped from V and 5 bases from J, the junction kept 5 bases outside the gene matches. This CDR3 spans 13 amino acids. The CDR3 DNA reads TGTGCCTGGAGTCGACAGGGAGGGACTGAAGCTTTCTTT. Translated, it gives CAWSRQGGTEAFF.

This clone appeared a single time. The V and J genes are TRBV28 and TRBJ2-3, with TRBD1 matching over 8 bases. V shed 4 bases and J 2 bases; nucleotides not matched to a gene: 17. The length of the CDR3 is 19 residues. Germline V gene sequence: CDR1 MDHEN, CDR2 SYDVKM. The CDR3 DNA sequence: TGTGCCAGCAGTTGGGGGACAGGATTCGACCTGGGGACCACAGATACGCAGTATTTT. Translation: CASSWGTGFDLGTTDTQYF.

V gene TRBV28 combines with J gene TRBJ2-1, with TRBD2 identical over 7 bases. CDR1 and CDR2 from the germline V gene are MDHEN and SYDVKM. J gave up 3 bases and V 3 bases, and 11 bases lay outside the gene matches. CDR3 length: 17 residues. CDR3 in amino acids: CASSLSGSSGIYNEQFF. Written as DNA, the CDR3 is TGTGCCAGCAGTTTGTCGGGGAGCAGCGGGATCTACAATGAGCAGTTCTTC.